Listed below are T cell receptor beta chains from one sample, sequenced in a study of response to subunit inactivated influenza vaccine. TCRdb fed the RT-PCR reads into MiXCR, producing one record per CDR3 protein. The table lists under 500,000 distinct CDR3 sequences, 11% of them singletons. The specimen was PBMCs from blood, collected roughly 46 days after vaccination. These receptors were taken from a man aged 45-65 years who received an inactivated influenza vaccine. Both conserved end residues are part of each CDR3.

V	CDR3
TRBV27	CASSLKTGEGEQYF
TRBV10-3	CAIYSGRTTDTQYF
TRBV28	CASSLRLAPYQETQYF
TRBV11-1	CASSGHPDTQYF
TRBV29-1	CSVTSMTDTQYF
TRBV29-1	CSVVERRGSYEQYF
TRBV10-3	CAISLAGQGYNEQFF
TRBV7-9	CASSLAHAGGLSDTQYF
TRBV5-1	CASSLATGIQETQYF
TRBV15	CATNSGSGGRSTQYF
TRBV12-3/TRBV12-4	CASSLNGPGPQHF
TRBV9	CASSVRAGETYEQYF
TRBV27	CASSLSPGMIYGYTF
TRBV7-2	CASSLTGTGAYNEQFF
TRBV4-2	CASSQVDRGRAGELFF
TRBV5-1	CASSLGNSGGEDTQYF
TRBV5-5	CASSLYAGAGSPLHF
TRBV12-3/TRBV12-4	CASSFYGNYEQYF
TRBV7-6	CASSLGSALGTDTQYF
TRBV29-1	CSVATGRYYGYTF
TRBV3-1	CASSHGTGQPKIHTGELFF
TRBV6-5	CASSSFPGQGDSPLHF
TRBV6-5	CASSWRKTYTGELFF
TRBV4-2	CASSQATGRDTQYF
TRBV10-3	CAIRPGTSIHEQYF
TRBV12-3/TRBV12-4	CASSPAGLAGVAWF
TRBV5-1	CASTPGLRAGELFF
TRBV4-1	CASSQDLIAGGISTDTQYF
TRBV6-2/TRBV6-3	CASSPSRESQPQHF
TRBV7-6	CASSPRIAGGAKNIQYF
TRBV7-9	CASSTATQATNEKLFF
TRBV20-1	CSASDRGKGNIQYF
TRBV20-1	CSGSSGVGRDTQYF
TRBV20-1	CSATGGGQPQHF
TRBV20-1	CSARRQRGELAKNIQYF
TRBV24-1	CATSYADKGQVYYEQYF
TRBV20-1	CSARDRRAGTETQYF
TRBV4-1	CASSPSVGANSPLHF